This TCR beta chain derives from a study of T cells in Graves' hyperthyroidism and ophthalmopathy. Ophthalmopathy patients had moderate-to-severe active disease, CAS ≥3, NOSPECS ≥4, and disease duration under 3 months. Not enrolled were patients with uncontrolled infection, other autoimmune disease, pregnancy or lactation. From more than 8 ml of fresh peripheral blood, PBMCs were isolated. This clonotype was found a few times. Its target is unknown. Whole-study results and caveats: Separating ophthalmopathy from stable hyperthyroidism was achieved by a 13 V-J model.

Researchers amplified the TCR beta CDR3 regions from RNA transcripts. TCR CDR3 regions were first amplified by RT-PCR with HTBI primers. TCRdb re-analysed the multiplex PCR reads in MiXCR, keeping a single row per CDR3 protein. The sample contains 500,000 or so distinct CDR3 sequences, 17% of which appear only once. The clonotype was recovered from a woman aged 18-29 years with Graves' ophthalmopathy. Input material: blood.

The CDR3 region has the DNA TGTGCCAGTGCTCGAGCGGGCGACGCTTACAATGAGCAGTTCTTC. Protein sequence: CASARAGDAYNEQFF. This rearrangement joins TRBV19 to TRBJ2-1; TRBD2 might be the D (6 bases). The V and J ends lost 8 bases and 4 bases respectively, with 18 bases between them. Germline V gene lookup returns CDR1 LNHDA and CDR2 SQIVND (reference sequence). The CDR3 sequence is 15 residues long.